A selection of T cell receptor beta chains follows, all from one sample in a study of cytomegalovirus exposure and HLA in healthy donors. The data were produced by immunoSEQ multiplex PCR, yet TCRdb's version contains in-frame clones alone and is incomplete. Of 110,000 to 150,000 clones in the sample, 73% were seen once. Sequencing used PBMCs. All receptors derive from a woman aged 40 to 49 in good health and CMV-seronegative. The CDR3 runs from the conserved cysteine through the conserved F or W. Each record gives: CDR3 length, D gene, clone size, V gene, J gene, CDR3 DNA, CDR3 protein. D genes are given only for firm matches. Some rows mark clone size as missing; the rest say once, few, many or name a class of expanded clone.

17	TRBD2	NA	TRBV5-1	TRBJ2-5	TGCGCCAGCAGCCCCGGGACTAGCGGGGGGGCCAGAGAGACCCAGTACTTC	CASSPGTSGGARETQYF
15	TRBD1	few	TRBV5-1	TRBJ1-5	TGCGCCAGCAGCCCGACAGGGGTTAGCAATCAGCCCCAGCATTTT	CASSPTGVSNQPQHF
13	NA	NA	TRBV11-2	TRBJ1-5	TGTGCCAGCAGCTTACGGACAGATCAGCCCCAGCATTTT	CASSLRTDQPQHF
16	NA	NA	TRBV19	TRBJ2-2	TGTGCCAGTAGCTGGAACGGGGGTGCGAACACCGGGGAGCTGTTTTTT	CASSWNGGANTGELFF
14	TRBD2	NA	TRBV27	TRBJ2-5	TGTGCCAGCAGTTTATCGGGACTACCGGAGACCCAGTACTTC	CASSLSGLPETQYF
14	TRBD1	few	TRBV7-9	TRBJ2-7	TGTTCCAGCAGCTCCGACAGGGGGGCCTACGAGCAGTACTTC	CSSSSDRGAYEQYF
12	NA	NA	TRBV10-2	TRBJ2-7	TGCGCCAGCAGTATACAGGGCCACGAGCAGTACTTC	CASSIQGHEQYF
15	NA	NA	TRBV5-1	TRBJ2-1	TGCGCCAGCAGCTATCAGGGGGGTCATACGAATGAGCAGTTCTTC	CASSYQGGHTNEQFF
14	NA	few	TRBV6-5	TRBJ1-1	TGTGCCAGCAGTTACGCCGCGGGGAACACTGAAGCTTTCTTT	CASSYAAGNTEAFF
15	NA	NA	TRBV5-1	TRBJ2-5	TGCGCCAGCAGCTTGGGTGCTCACGGGGGAGAGACCCAGTACTTC	CASSLGAHGGETQYF
15	NA	NA	TRBV4-3	TRBJ1-3	TGCGCCAGCAGCCAAGTAAGGGGCTCTGGAAACACCATATATTTT	CASSQVRGSGNTIYF
12	NA	NA	TRBV11-1	TRBJ2-2	TGTGCCAGCAGCCCTTACACCGGGGAGCTGTTTTTT	CASSPYTGELFF
16	NA	NA	TRBV27	TRBJ2-1	TGTGCCAGCAGTTTATCTCGGGGGAGCTCCTACAATGAGCAGTTCTTC	CASSLSRGSSYNEQFF
19	NA	NA	TRBV12-2	TRBJ2-1	TGTGCAAGTCGCTTAGCCGGGACAGGGGGCATATTCCCTTACAATGAGCAGTTCTTC	CASRLAGTGGIFPYNEQFF
16	NA	NA	TRBV5-4	TRBJ2-3	TGTGCCAGCAGCTTGGGTTCGGGGAGACCCACAGATACGCAGTATTTT	CASSLGSGRPTDTQYF
15	NA	NA	TRBV28	TRBJ1-1	TGTGCCAGCAGAGGAGGGACGGAATTTAACACTGAAGCTTTCTTT	CASRGGTEFNTEAFF
14	NA	NA	TRBV19	TRBJ1-6	TGTGCCAGTAGAAGCAGGGAGGGAAATTCACCCCTCCACTTT	CASRSREGNSPLHF
14	NA	NA	TRBV6-5	TRBJ1-3	TGTGCCAGCTCTCTTAGGGGCTCTGGAAACACCATATATTTT	CASSLRGSGNTIYF
16	NA	NA	TRBV19	TRBJ2-3	TGTGCCAGTAGTATTGCCTTTAATCGGGGCACAGATACGCAGTATTTT	CASSIAFNRGTDTQYF
10	NA	NA	TRBV2	TRBJ1-2	TGTGCCAGCAGAATAGTTAGCTACACCTTC	CASRIVSYTF
13	TRBD1	NA	TRBV19	TRBJ1-2	TGTGCCAGATCCGGGACAGGGAACTATGGCTACACCTTC	CARSGTGNYGYTF
18	NA	NA	TRBV5-1	TRBJ2-6	TGCGCCAGCAGCCGGGGGGGGACAGGGCCTACTGGGGCCAACGTCCTGACTTTC	CASSRGGTGPTGANVLTF
16	TRBD1	few	TRBV27	TRBJ1-1	TGTGCCAGCAGTTCTCTCGCGAGACAGGGGAACACTGAAGCTTTCTTT	CASSSLARQGNTEAFF
12	NA	NA	TRBV5-1	TRBJ2-3	TGCGCCAGCAGCCAAAACACAGATACGCAGTATTTT	CASSQNTDTQYF
16	TRBD1	NA	TRBV9	TRBJ2-1	TGTGCCAGCAGCGTAGGGGACAGGGGACGTTTGGATGAGCAGTTCTTC	CASSVGDRGRLDEQFF
15	NA	NA	TRBV9	TRBJ1-1	TGTGCCAGCAGCGTAGACGGGTTGGAAAGCACTGAAGCTTTCTTT	CASSVDGLESTEAFF
14	NA	NA	TRBV2	TRBJ2-1	TGTGCCAGCGGCGGACAGTTTTCCTACAATGAGCAGTTCTTC	CASGGQFSYNEQFF
15	NA	NA	TRBV11-2	TRBJ1-4	TGTGCCAGCAGCTCGCGCCAAGGGGGAAGGGAAAAACTGTTTTTT	CASSSRQGGREKLFF
13	NA	NA	TRBV4-3	TRBJ1-2	TGCGCCAGCAGCCAGGCTCAAAACTATGGCTACACCTTC	CASSQAQNYGYTF
15	NA	once	TRBV9	TRBJ2-2	TGTGCCAGCAGCGTCAGACAAAGTCACACCGGGGAGCTGTTTTTT	CASSVRQSHTGELFF
15	TRBD2	NA	TRBV7-3	TRBJ2-5	TGTGCCAGCAGCGCCCAGCGGGGGCCCCAAGAGACCCAGTACTTC	CASSAQRGPQETQYF
13	NA	NA	TRBV7-9	TRBJ2-1	TGTGCCAGCAGCTTAGAAGTTCTGAGTCAAAAGTTCTTC	CASSLEVLSQKFF
15	NA	few	TRBV6-5	TRBJ1-1	TGTGCCAGCAGTTACTCGACGGGGGTAGACACTGAAGCTTTCTTT	CASSYSTGVDTEAFF
15	NA	NA	TRBV6-6	TRBJ1-3	TGTGCCAGCAGTTACCCCGGGAGCTCTGGAAACACCATATATTTT	CASSYPGSSGNTIYF
14	NA	NA	TRBV7-9	TRBJ1-1	TGTGCCAGCAGCTTGCAGCAGGGAGGCACTGAAGCTTTCTTT	CASSLQQGGTEAFF
13	NA	NA	TRBV5-1	TRBJ2-1	TGCGCCAGCAGCTGGACGACAGGTAATGAGCAGTTCTTC	CASSWTTGNEQFF
14	NA	NA	TRBV5-4	TRBJ2-1	TGTGCCAGCAGCCCTATGACAGAAAACAATGAGCAGTTCTTC	CASSPMTENNEQFF
11	NA	NA	TRBV6-5	TRBJ1-1	TGTGCCAGCAGCTGGGGGCGAGAAGCTTTCTTT	CASSWGREAFF
15	NA	NA	TRBV7-9	TRBJ1-1	TGTGCCAGCAGCCCCACAGGGACGGCGAACACTGAAGCTTTCTTT	CASSPTGTANTEAFF